The entry that follows covers one TCR beta chain sequence. The antigen is not known. The data were obtained in a study of OX40 agonist ivuxolimab in advanced cancers. Study information: Earlier anti-PD-1, anti-PD-L1 or anti-CTLA-4 therapy was permitted; 35% to 50% had received some. General observations from the study: Some nonresponders additionally presented with little normalized T-cell clonal expansion. At 0.1 to 3.0 mg/kg, CD4+ and CD8+ blood T cells expanded clonally by week 6.

If patients had autoimmune disease history or systemic immunosuppression, they were excluded. Sequenced by immunoSEQ multiplex PCR; TCRdb stores in-frame clones only, minus some. The table records tens of thousands of clones, 88% of them present only once. V lost 5 bases and J 7 bases, leaving 8 bases between the germline ends. Germline CDR1 and CDR2: MNHEY and SMNVEV (reference sequence). The CDR3 is made up of 11 amino acids. The chain carries TRBV27 and TRBJ2-5; D gene uncertain. Here the sequenced sample was CD4+ or CD8+ T cells sorted from blood, taken in a trial of the OX40 agonist ivuxolimab. This receptor was identified in an adult with an advanced solid tumor such as melanoma, head and neck, liver or kidney cancer. CDR3 bases: TGTGCCAGCAGTGTCCTCGGGACCCAGTACTTC. Translated, it gives CASSVLGTQYF.